These 20 T cell receptor beta chains originate from one sample sequenced in a study of glioma-infiltrating T cells. TCR alpha and beta CDR3 regions were amplified from RNA using iRepertoire nested multiplex PCR. TCRdb analysed the multiplex PCR reads with MiXCR anew, one entry per CDR3 protein. This table holds about 190,000 distinct CDR3 sequences, 25% to 35% found once. The sample consisted of glioma tissue, nonneoplastic brain tissue, or PBMCs (not recorded which). The origin of the receptors is a human donor with low-grade glioma or glioblastoma, undergoing nonglioma brain surgery, or in good health (not recorded which).

Turning to this clonotype: A much more abundant neighbour one base away suggests this may be a read error. V is TRBV6-5 and J is TRBJ1-3; TRBD1 matches at 8 bases. This CDR3 has 14 amino acids. The germline gives CDR1 MNHEY, CDR2 SVGAGI. CDR3 nucleotide sequence: TGTGCCAGCAGTTTACAGGGGGGTGGAAACGCCATATATTTT. It translates to CASSLQGGGNAIYF.

J is TRBJ2-7 and V is TRBV6-1; no reliable D call. The V gene lost 5 bases and the J gene lost 3 bases, with 20 bases spanning the gap. The CDR3 runs 16 residues. Germline-derived CDR1 and CDR2 are MNHNS and SASEGT. Here the CDR3 reads CASSPENSPPGYEQYF. In DNA, the CDR3 is TGTGCCAGCAGTCCCGAAAATAGTCCGCCCGGCTACGAGCAGTACTTC.

The CDR3 DNA reads TGTGCCAGCAGCCGCGGACTAGCCCGCTCCTACAATGAGCAGTTCTTC. Protein product: CASSRGLARSYNEQFF. This chain joins TRBV11-3 and TRBJ2-1, with TRBD2 identical over 8 bases. The germline V gene encodes CDR1 SGHNT and CDR2 YENEEA. The CDR3 has 16 amino acids. The V segment lost 5 bases and the J segment 0 bases; nucleotides outside the gene matches: 6. Looking up the rest from reference TRBV11-3 and TRBJ2-1 gives the full variable domain: EAGVVQSPRYKIIEKKQPVAFWCNPISGHNTLYWYLQNLGQGPELLIRYENEEAVDDSQLPKDRFSAERLKGVDSTLKIQPAELGDSAVYLCASSRGLARSYNEQFFGPGTRLTVL.

Concerning this clonotype: The junction differs from germline at one of its ends, possibly a read error. The V and J genes are TRBV6-2 or TRBV6-3 and TRBJ2-1, with D possibly being TRBD2 (7 bases). CDR3 length equals 16 residues. Germline-derived CDR1 and CDR2 are MNHEY and SVGEGT. The CDR3 coding sequence is TGTGCCAGCGGTTACTCAGGGGACTACTCCTACAATGAGCAGTTCTTC. As protein: CASGYSGDYSYNEQFF.

The CDR3: CAWRTGKQAQHF. CDR3 nucleotide sequence: TGTGCCTGGAGGACAGGAAAACAGGCCCAGCATTTT. The chain is built from TRBV30 and TRBJ1-5; TRBD1 might be the D (6 bases). This CDR3 has 12 amino acids. Trimming cost V 3 bases and J 11 bases, with 14 bases left between them. CDR1 and CDR2 (germline): GTSNPN, SVGIG (reference sequence).

The DNA of the CDR3 is TGTGCCAGCTCAACAGAGGAGACCCAGTACTTC. Amino acids: CASSTEETQYF. V and J are TRBV18 and TRBJ2-5; unclear D gene. V shed 5 bases and J shed 5 bases, with 6 bases lying between them. Germline lookup yields CDR1 KGHSH and CDR2 LQKENI. The length of the CDR3 is 11 residues.

This clonotype was recorded many times. CDR3 coding DNA: TGTGCCAGCAGTGCCCCGGGACTACCAGATACGCAGTATTTT. Its protein product is CASSAPGLPDTQYF. This chain connects TRBV6-7 to TRBJ2-3; 7 nucleotides align to TRBD2. TRBV6-7 is flagged as an ORF with uncertain function. V was pared by 5 bases and J by 4 bases, with 6 bases of the junction left unmatched. This CDR3 spans 14 amino acids.

This clonotype was seen ten or more times. The chain uses TRBV6-1 and TRBJ2-1, with 7 bases fitting TRBD1. Per the germline V gene, CDR1 is MNHNS and CDR2 is SASEGT. The trim removed 5 bases at V and 4 bases at J, leaving 8 bases unmatched. The CDR3 is made up of 15 amino acids. The CDR3, as DNA: TGTGCCAGCAGTTCGCGGACAGGTCCATACAATGAGCAGTTCTTC. Residues: CASSSRTGPYNEQFF.

This clonotype was observed many times. This chain links TRBV7-3 with TRBJ1-4; TRBD1 aligns across 8 bases. CDR1 is SGHTA and CDR2 is FQGTGA in the germline V gene. The V and J ends lost 4 bases and 7 bases, in that order; junction bases with no gene match: 5. The CDR3 is 14 amino acids. CDR3 sequence reads: CASSSQGAPEKLFF. Written as DNA, the CDR3 is TGTGCCAGCAGCTCTCAGGGGGCGCCTGAAAAACTGTTTTTT.

The table lists this clonotype with many counts. The rearrangement links TRBV6-2 or TRBV6-3 to TRBJ1-2; the D gene is possibly TRBD1 (6 bases). The germline V gene has CDR1 MNHEY and CDR2 SVGEGT. Trimming removed 6 bases from V and 7 bases from J, with 9 bases in between. The CDR3 length is 11 residues. The CDR3 DNA reads TGTGCCAGCAGACAGGGACTTGGCTACACCTTC. Amino acid sequence: CASRQGLGYTF.

With respect to this clonotype: This may be a read error: a much more frequent sequence differs by one nucleotide. J is TRBJ2-7 and V is TRBV10-3, with 7 bases fitting TRBD2. Looked up from germline, CDR1 is ENHRY and CDR2 is SYGVKD. Losses at the gene ends were 6 bases for V and 4 bases for J; bases not matched to a gene: 21. This CDR3 region has 18 residues. The CDR3 region has the DNA TGTGCCATCAGCTCACGGATTAGAGGCGCGGGAGTATGGTACGAGCAGTACTTC. Its translation: CAISSRIRGAGVWYEQYF.

Ten or more counts support this clonotype. This chain uses TRBV5-1 with TRBJ2-7; 14 nucleotides match TRBD2. Germline-derived CDR1 and CDR2 are SGHRS and YFSETQ. The CDR3 runs to 16 residues. V shed 0 bases and J 6 bases; nucleotides not matched to a gene: 5. The DNA of the CDR3 is TGCGCCAGCAGCTTGGATCAGGGACTAGCGGGAGCCGAGCAGTACTTC. Translation gives CASSLDQGLAGAEQYF.

There are many counts of this clonotype. The chain carries TRBV3-1 and TRBJ1-3; no clear D. CDR1 and CDR2 (germline): LGHDT, YNNKEL (reference sequence). This CDR3 has 15 residues. V was clipped by 0 bases and J by 2 bases, with 8 bases between them. CDR3 in amino acids: CASSQDTRAGNTIYF. CDR3 DNA sequence: TGTGCCAGCAGCCAAGATACCCGAGCTGGAAACACCATATATTTT.

The table lists this clonotype with many counts. This chain joins TRBV28 and TRBJ2-1; 8 nucleotides match TRBD2. The CDR3 is made up of 12 amino acids. With 10 bases clipped from V and 8 bases from J, the junction kept 7 bases outside the gene matches. The germline V gene has CDR1 MDHEN and CDR2 SYDVKM. CDR3 nucleotides: TGTGCCACAAAGCGGGAGTTGGATGAGCAGTTCTTC. Amino acid sequence: CATKRELDEQFF.

The chain links TRBV6-5 to TRBJ2-7; 7 bases fit TRBD1. Germline V gene sequence: CDR1 MNHEY, CDR2 SVGAGI. Trimming removed 5 bases from V and 1 base from J; junction bases left unmatched: 8. CDR3 length: 15 amino acids. CDR3 sequence: CASSEGTGASYEQYF. The CDR3 DNA is TGTGCCAGCAGTGAAGGCACAGGGGCGTCCTACGAGCAGTACTTC.

This clonotype was found many times. The V and J genes are TRBV28 and TRBJ2-5; D might be TRBD2 (7 bases). The V and J ends lost 7 bases and 9 bases respectively, with 21 bases between them. Germline CDR1 MDHEN, CDR2 SYDVKM. The CDR3 totals 14 residues. This chain's CDR3 is CASIRGGQSWAQYF. CDR3 nucleotide sequence: TGTGCCAGCATTCGCGGGGGACAAAGTTGGGCCCAGTACTTC. The full variable domain, completed using reference TRBV28 and TRBJ2-5, is DVKVTQSSRYLVKRTGEKVFLECVQDMDHENMFWYRQDPGLGLRLIYFSYDVKMKEKGDIPEGYSVSREKKERFSLILESASTNQTSMYLCASIRGGQSWAQYFGPGTRLLVL.

This clonotype was detected ten times or more. This chain connects TRBV18 to TRBJ2-7; 8 bases fit TRBD2. Looked up from germline, CDR1 is KGHSH and CDR2 is LQKENI. After removal of 6 bases from V and 2 bases from J, the junction contained 9 bases not matched to a gene. The CDR3 contains 15 residues. CDR3 protein: CASSLGAGGPYEQYF. CDR3 bases: TGTGCCAGCTCTCTCGGGGCGGGAGGACCCTACGAGCAGTACTTC.

The chain links TRBV5-6 to TRBJ1-2; D possibly corresponds to TRBD1 (5 bases). Trimming took 4 bases from V and 4 from J, leaving 8 bases between them. The germline gives CDR1 SGHDT, CDR2 YYEEEE. The CDR3 is 12 residues long. CDR3 DNA sequence: TGTGCCAGCAGCCCAGGGCCCTATGGCTACACCTTC. It translates to CASSPGPYGYTF. Supplemented by reference TRBV5-6 and TRBJ1-2, the full variable domain reads DAGVTQSPTHLIKTRGQQVTLRCSPKSGHDTVSWYQQALGQGPQFIFQYYEEEERQRGNFPDRFSGHQFPNYSSELNVNALLLGDSALYLCASSPGPYGYTFGSGTRLTVV.

This clonotype was detected many times. This sequence joins TRBV27 and TRBJ2-7; 8 bases agree with TRBD1. The germline gives CDR1 MNHEY, CDR2 SMNVEV (reference sequence). Losses at the gene ends were 3 bases for V and 7 bases for J; bases not matched to a gene: 8. The CDR3 sequence is 14 residues long. As DNA, the CDR3 is TGTGCCAGCAGTTTCGGGACAGGTGGTGGGGAGCAGTACTTC. Protein product: CASSFGTGGGEQYF.

This clonotype has ten or more counts. The chain recombines TRBV2 with TRBJ2-1; 8 nucleotides match TRBD2. CDR1 and CDR2 from the germline V gene are SNHLY and FYNNEI. The ends lost 2 bases at V and 8 bases at J; junction bases unmatched: 8. This CDR3 has 15 amino acids. The CDR3 nucleotides are TGTGCCAGCAGTGAATGGTCTAGCGGGTTCGATGAGCAGTTCTTC. This translates into CASSEWSSGFDEQFF.